This TCR beta chain comes out of a study of T cells in women clearing cervical HPV infection listed by TCRdb under 2018. Study-level background: Cases were approximately 25 women with histologically confirmed HPV16-related CIN3 or worse, including a couple of invasive cancers. The 25 controls were women who cleared a single incident HPV16 infection within 12 months without developing precancer or cancer. Blood from cases was collected at the visit at which the lesion was first identified, whereas blood from controls was collected once infection was no longer detected. Among cases, blood sampling came a median of roughly 150 days after lesion detection, with an interquartile range of about 80 to 230 days. HLA typing was available for only a few women, so HLA type could not be excluded as a confounder. This exploratory proof-of-principle case-control study, nested within the Guanacaste HPV Natural History Study in Costa Rica, compared TCR repertoires among women with different cervical HPV16 outcomes. Cases were matched to controls by age within five years and by the year the sample was collected. Median age was about 32 years in cases versus 38 to 45 in controls, and baseline characteristics did not differ significantly. In the parent cohort, 10,049 women aged 18 or older were enrolled in Guanacaste, Costa Rica, during about 1992 to 1994 and were followed for 6 to 7 years. As quality controls, five blinded duplicates were added to each group, bringing the total to approximately 60 samples made up of roughly 50 participants and some 10 replicates. What the research found in general, with its limitations: Lower TRBV6-7 relative abundance was observed in cases than in controls (around 0.1% versus 0.15%; Bonferroni P = 0.0008). CIN3+ cases had significantly higher TCR repertoire richness than controls across sequencing depths, but evenness did not differ between the groups. The cross-sectional design could not show whether associations preceded infection or resulted from it; effector/memory subsets and HPV-specific T cells were not isolated. Because T-cell numbers per sample were unknown, differences in richness could reflect varying T-cell content rather than repertoire biology. Cases were distinguished from controls with an estimated AUC of 0.7 to 0.85 by random forest classifiers combining richness and V gene abundances.

TCR beta CDR3 regions were amplified by multiplex PCR using the immunoSEQ assay from an average of about 1,200 ng genomic DNA per sample. Primer bias was corrected in the assay by using a complete synthetic TCR repertoire to establish an amplification baseline. The amplicons were sequenced on the Illumina platform. In the paper's pipeline: Sequences were error-corrected by clustering with frequency ratios and a modified nearest-neighbor algorithm, then analyzed in the immunoSEQ Analyzer with IMGT gene definitions. At each rarefaction depth, TCR richness and evenness were averaged across 20 rarefaction repeats, and samples with fewer sequences than that depth were excluded. Wilcoxon rank sum tests with FDR correction were used to compare relative abundances of V, D and J genes between the groups. In the blinded duplicates, the intraclass correlation was about 96% for TCR richness and averaged about 80% across approximately 60 gene segments. The immuneACCESS repertoire file appears here via TCRdb, limited to in-frame rearrangements. These files lack a portion of the clones; in checked studies, under half of the deficit traces to unresolved V genes, and the cause of the others is not known. V, J and clone size are taken as reported in that table, and D and trimming were inferred from the DNA itself. In this sample's table one finds 20,000 to 25,000 clones. The ten largest clones add up to approximately 24% of the sample.

Every participant had a single incident cervical HPV16 infection, and women with prevalent HPV16 infections were excluded. Cervical HPV DNA was detected by MY09/MY11 PCR, and genotyping was performed by dot-blot hybridization. Under 19 mL of heparinized blood were centrifuged, and the buffy coat was aliquoted, frozen at -30°C, then stored at -80°C. QIAGEN kits were used to extract genomic DNA from buffy coat specimens. Between the V and J ends, shortened by 0 bases and 0 bases respectively, the junction contains 4 bases. The cysteine opens and the phenylalanine closes a CDR3 of 14 amino acids. The 33 bases shown cover part of the CDR3, and their frame starts at base 1. Reading the germline V gene gives CDR1 MRHNA and CDR2 SNTAGT. Details on this clone: Its antigen target is currently unknown. The read finishes 3 residues shy of the CDR3 end, and the germline J gene is used to complete it.

This TCR derives from a woman aged 18 to 75 with a cervical HPV16 infection that either progressed to CIN3+ or cleared (not recorded which). The chain links TRBV6-4 with TRBJ2-3, with no D gene named confidently. Sequenced sample: blood buffy coat. CDR3 sequence: CASSDSLSTDTQYF. The sequenced part of the CDR3 DNA is TGTGCCAGCAGTGACTCCCTGAGCACAGATACG.